Sequencing of this T cell receptor (beta chain) was carried out in a study of cytomegalovirus exposure and HLA in healthy donors. Overall study results and limits: Association with HLA alleles at 0.05 false discovery rate was found for around 17,000 TCR beta sequences in a later analysis.

Primers for the PCR totalled 60 Vbeta and 13 Jbeta. Sequencing used immunoSEQ multiplex PCR; TCRdb keeps in-frame clones, though not all of them. This table has approximately 140,000 clones, roughly four fifths appearing once. About this clone: Its antigen is undetermined.

This CDR3 contains 16 residues. CDR1 and CDR2 (germline): SGHDN, FVKESK. Between the trimmed V and J ends, which lost 1 base and 5 bases, there was a span of 15 bases. The source is a man between 18 and 29 years old in good health and CMV-seropositive. The sequencing sample was made of PBMCs. The chain employs TRBV14 and TRBJ2-1; no firm D call. CDR3 coding DNA: TGTGCCAGCAGCCAAGTACGCTGGCTCTCTCACAATGAGCAGTTCTTC. It is translated as CASSQVRWLSHNEQFF.